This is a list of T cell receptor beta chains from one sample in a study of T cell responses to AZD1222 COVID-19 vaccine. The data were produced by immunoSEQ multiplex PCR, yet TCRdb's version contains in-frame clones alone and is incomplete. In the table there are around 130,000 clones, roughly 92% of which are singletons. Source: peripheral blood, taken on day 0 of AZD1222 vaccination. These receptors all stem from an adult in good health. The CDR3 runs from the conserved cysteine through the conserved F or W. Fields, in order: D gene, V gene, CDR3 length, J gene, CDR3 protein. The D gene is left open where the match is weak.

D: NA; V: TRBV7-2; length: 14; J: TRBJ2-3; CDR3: CASSTSGRTDTQYF
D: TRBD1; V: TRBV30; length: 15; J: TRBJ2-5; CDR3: CAWRAPGTGRETQYF
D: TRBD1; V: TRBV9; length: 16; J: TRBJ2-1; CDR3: CASSRWDRGMNDEQFF
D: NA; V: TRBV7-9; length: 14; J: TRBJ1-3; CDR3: CASSFLASGNTIYF
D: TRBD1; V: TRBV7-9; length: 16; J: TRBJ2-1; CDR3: CASSLLKGAGYNEQFF
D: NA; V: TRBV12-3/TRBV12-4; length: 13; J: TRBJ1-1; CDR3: CASSLEGITEAFF
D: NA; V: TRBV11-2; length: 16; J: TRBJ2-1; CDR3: CASSFRGAIPGNEQFF
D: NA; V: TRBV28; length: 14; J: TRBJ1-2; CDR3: CASSNRDTTPGYTF
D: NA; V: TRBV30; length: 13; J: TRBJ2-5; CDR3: CAWSVGGGETQYF
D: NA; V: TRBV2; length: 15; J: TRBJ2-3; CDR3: CASSQAAGEGDTQYF
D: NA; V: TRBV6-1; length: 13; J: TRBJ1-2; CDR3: CASSELRESGYTF
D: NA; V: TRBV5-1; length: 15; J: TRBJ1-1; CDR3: CASSLVPEMNTEAFF
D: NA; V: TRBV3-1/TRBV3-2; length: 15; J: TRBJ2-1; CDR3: CASSHPQRSYNEQFF
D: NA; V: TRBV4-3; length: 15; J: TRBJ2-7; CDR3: CASSQDLGDSYEQYF